Shown below are 14 T cell receptor beta chains from a single sample sequenced in a study of identical twins. TCRdb independently ran MiXCR on the 5' RACE reads; one entry per CDR3 protein. The top ten clones hold more than 8% of a sample with around 220,000 distinct CDR3 sequences, 10% to 13% of them seen once. The material sequenced was memory T cells sorted from blood. The receptors originated from a man over 45 in good health.

In this sample, this clonotype turned up many times. The genes are TRBV18 and TRBJ2-1; D might be TRBD1 (6 bases). Per the germline V gene, CDR1 is KGHSH and CDR2 is LQKENI. V was pared by 6 bases and J by 6 bases, with 6 bases between. This CDR3 region has 11 residues. The CDR3 nucleotides read TGTGCCAGCTCGACAGGCAATGAGCAGTTCTTC. Residues: CASSTGNEQFF.

This clonotype was counted a single time. The genes are TRBV6-1 and TRBJ2-6; D perhaps matches TRBD1 (5 bases). The length of the CDR3 is 14 residues. Germline V lookup: CDR1 MNHNS, CDR2 SASEGT. V was clipped by 11 bases and J by 0 bases, with 11 bases between them. For the CDR3, the DNA is TGTGCCGAAGGGGAAGCCTCTGGGGCCAACGTCCTGACTTTC. Protein sequence: CAEGEASGANVLTF.

There are a few counts of this clonotype. The rearrangement links TRBV5-1 to TRBJ2-1; D call uncertain. Trimming took 0 bases from V and 10 from J, leaving 14 bases between them. The germline V gene has CDR1 SGHRS and CDR2 YFSETQ. This CDR3 comprises 14 residues. Here the CDR3 DNA reads TGCGCCAGCAGCTTGGGACAATCGGACCAAGAGCAGTTCTTC. Translation gives CASSLGQSDQEQFF.

At least ten counts were recorded for this clonotype. The chain recombines TRBV27 with TRBJ2-7; D remains ambiguous. Looked up from germline, CDR1 is MNHEY and CDR2 is SMNVEV (reference sequence). Trimming took off 7 bases at V and 0 bases at J, with 10 bases between the two ends. CDR3 length: 13 residues. The CDR3 here is CASKRRSSYEQYF. The DNA of the CDR3 is TGTGCCAGCAAGCGCAGGTCCTCCTACGAGCAGTACTTC.

The chain uses TRBV20-1 and TRBJ2-2; D is possibly TRBD1 (5 bases). V shed 3 bases and J shed 4 bases, with 18 bases lying between them. The CDR3 spans 16 residues. CDR1 DFQATT and CDR2 SNEGSKA come from the germline V gene (reference sequence). The CDR3 bases are TGCAGTGCTAGTTCTCTGGACACTTACTCCACCGGGGAGCTGTTTTTT. Translating gives CSASSLDTYSTGELFF.

This clonotype has at least ten counts. This chain joins TRBV11-2 and TRBJ1-1; D is uncertain. Trimming shortened V by 2 bases and J by 11 bases, and 12 bases separated the two germline ends. CDR1 is SGHAT and CDR2 is FQNNGV in the germline V gene. The CDR3 is 12 residues long. This CDR3 reads CASSLSGMGAFF. The CDR3 DNA reads as TGTGCCAGCAGCTTAAGCGGGATGGGGGCTTTCTTT. The full variable domain, its missing parts supplied by reference TRBV11-2 and TRBJ1-1, is EAGVAQSPRYKIIEKRQSVAFWCNPISGHATLYWYQQILGQGPKLLIQFQNNGVVDDSQLPKDRFSAERLKGVDSTLKIQPAKLEDSAVYLCASSLSGMGAFFGQGTRLTVV.

This clonotype was observed a few times. The rearrangement links TRBV5-1 to TRBJ2-6; the D is unclear. This CDR3 has 15 residues. V gave up 2 bases and J gave up 3 bases, with 9 bases separating them. Germline loops: CDR1 SGHRS, CDR2 YFSETQ. For the CDR3, the DNA is TGCGCCAGCAGCTTCCCGCGCGGTGGGGCCAACGTCCTGACTTTC. It encodes CASSFPRGGANVLTF. Complete variable domain (other parts from reference TRBV5-1 and TRBJ2-6): KAGVTQTPRYLIKTRGQQVTLSCSPISGHRSVSWYQQTPGQGLQFLFEYFSETQRNKGNFPGRFSGRQFSNSRSEMNVSTLELGDSALYLCASSFPRGGANVLTFGAGSRLTVL.

This clonotype was counted ten times or more. The chain is built from TRBV6-5 and TRBJ2-7; TRBD2 is a possible D gene (5 bases). V was cut by 4 bases and J by 0 bases, with 10 bases left in between. CDR1 is MNHEY and CDR2 is SVGAGI in the germline V gene. The length of the CDR3 is 14 residues. The CDR3 spells CASSLEGGSYEQYF. CDR3 DNA sequence: TGTGCCAGCAGTTTAGAGGGCGGCTCCTACGAGCAGTACTTC.

This clonotype occurred many times. This sequence joins TRBV12-3 or TRBV12-4 and TRBJ1-2; no clear D. Trimming pared 1 base from V and 4 bases from J, leaving 7 bases between. CDR3 length: 13 amino acids. The CDR3 nucleotides read TGTGCCAGCAGTTTAGGCAGAAGCTATGGCTACACCTTC. It encodes CASSLGRSYGYTF.

At least ten counts were recorded for this clonotype. The chain carries TRBV20-1 and TRBJ2-1; D may be TRBD1 (6 bases). The CDR3 covers 11 residues. The V end was cut by 4 bases, the J end by 8 bases, with 9 bases between. The germline gives CDR1 DFQATT, CDR2 SNEGSKA (reference sequence). CDR3 nucleotide sequence: TGCAGTGCTAACAGGGAATATGAGCAGTTCTTC. Residues: CSANREYEQFF.

This clonotype occurred many times. V usage is TRBV2 and J usage is TRBJ2-1, with 11 bases fitting TRBD2. Germline CDR1 SNHLY, CDR2 FYNNEI. The CDR3 totals 18 residues. V lost 3 bases and J lost 9; bases outside the gene matches: 16. The CDR3 region has the DNA TGTGCCAGCAGTGACACAATACCGGGACTAGCGGAGGTCAGTGAGCAGTTCTTC. It specifies CASSDTIPGLAEVSEQFF.

This clonotype occurred many times. The chain recombines TRBV6-5 with TRBJ2-3; 7 nucleotides line up with TRBD2. Trimming took 0 bases from V and 2 from J; bases not matched to a gene: 5. The germline V gene has CDR1 MNHEY and CDR2 SVGAGI. The CDR3 sequence is 16 residues long. CDR3 region: CASSYSPSGHTDTQYF. CDR3 in DNA: TGTGCCAGCAGTTACTCTCCTAGCGGACACACAGATACGCAGTATTTT.

This clonotype was seen a few times. The genes are TRBV20-1 and TRBJ2-4, with D tentatively TRBD2 (5 bases). Looked up from germline, CDR1 is DFQATT and CDR2 is SNEGSKA (reference sequence). The CDR3 runs 16 residues. Trimming pared 6 bases from V and 0 bases from J, leaving 18 bases between. This chain's CDR3 is CSAPDFTNIAKNIQYF. CDR3 bases: TGCAGTGCCCCGGACTTCACTAACATAGCCAAAAACATTCAGTACTTC.

A remark on this clonotype: A read error is possible here, since a much larger clone lies one base away. The V and J genes are TRBV20-1 and TRBJ2-1, with TRBD2 identical over 10 bases. Unmatched junction bases numbered 11, after V lost 5 bases and J lost 4 bases. This CDR3 has 16 amino acids. Germline V gene lookup returns CDR1 DFQATT and CDR2 SNEGSKA (reference sequence). The CDR3 here is CSAPSSGSSRYNEQFF. DNA for the CDR3: TGCAGTGCTCCTTCTAGCGGGAGTTCGAGGTACAATGAGCAGTTCTTC.